This T cell receptor beta chain was found in a study of cytomegalovirus exposure and HLA in healthy donors. 13 Jbeta primers and 60 Vbeta primers were used for the PCR. The data were produced by immunoSEQ multiplex PCR, yet TCRdb's version contains in-frame clones alone and is incomplete. The table has about 170,000 clones, 73% seen once; the top ten hold 5.4%. V was shortened by 4 bases and J by 6 bases, with 5 bases between the two germline ends. From germline, CDR1 is SGHTA and CDR2 FQGNSA. The CDR3 extends over 11 amino acids. Input material: PBMCs. The TCR originated in a young woman in good health and CMV-seropositive. The chain is built from TRBV7-2 and TRBJ2-3; D unclear. For the CDR3, the DNA is TGTGCCAGCAGCTACACGGATACGCAGTATTTT. This encodes CASSYTDTQYF.